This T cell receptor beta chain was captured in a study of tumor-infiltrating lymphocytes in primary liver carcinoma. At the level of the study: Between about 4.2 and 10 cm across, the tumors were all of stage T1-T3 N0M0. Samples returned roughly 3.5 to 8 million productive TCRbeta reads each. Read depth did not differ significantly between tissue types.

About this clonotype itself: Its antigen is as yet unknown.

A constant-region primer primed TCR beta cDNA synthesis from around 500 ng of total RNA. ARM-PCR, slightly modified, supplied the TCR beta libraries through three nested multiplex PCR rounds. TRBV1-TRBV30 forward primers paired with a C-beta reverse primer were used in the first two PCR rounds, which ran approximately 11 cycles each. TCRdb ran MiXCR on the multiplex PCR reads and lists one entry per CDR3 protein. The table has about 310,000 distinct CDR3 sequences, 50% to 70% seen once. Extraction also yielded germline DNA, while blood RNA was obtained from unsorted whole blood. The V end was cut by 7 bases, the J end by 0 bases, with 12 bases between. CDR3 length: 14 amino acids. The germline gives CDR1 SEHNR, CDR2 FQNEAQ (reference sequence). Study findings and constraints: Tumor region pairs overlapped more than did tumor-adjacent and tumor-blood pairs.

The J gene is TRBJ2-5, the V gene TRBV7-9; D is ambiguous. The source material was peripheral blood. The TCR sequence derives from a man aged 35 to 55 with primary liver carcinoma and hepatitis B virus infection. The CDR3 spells CASTHPQYQETQYF. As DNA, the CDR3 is TGTGCCAGCACCCATCCCCAGTACCAAGAGACCCAGTACTTC.